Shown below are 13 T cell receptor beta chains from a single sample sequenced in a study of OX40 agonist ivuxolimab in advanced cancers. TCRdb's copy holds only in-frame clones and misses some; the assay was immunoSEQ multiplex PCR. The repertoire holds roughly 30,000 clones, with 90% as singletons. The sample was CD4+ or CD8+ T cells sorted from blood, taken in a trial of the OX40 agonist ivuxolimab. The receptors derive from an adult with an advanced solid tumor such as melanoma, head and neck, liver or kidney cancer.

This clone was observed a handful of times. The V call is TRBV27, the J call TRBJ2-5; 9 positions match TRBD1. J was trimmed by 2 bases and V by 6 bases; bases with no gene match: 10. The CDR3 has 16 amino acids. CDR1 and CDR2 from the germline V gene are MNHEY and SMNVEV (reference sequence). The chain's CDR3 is CASRTTGGLGQETQYF. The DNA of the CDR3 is TGTGCCAGCAGGACAACAGGGGGCCTTGGGCAAGAGACCCAGTACTTC.

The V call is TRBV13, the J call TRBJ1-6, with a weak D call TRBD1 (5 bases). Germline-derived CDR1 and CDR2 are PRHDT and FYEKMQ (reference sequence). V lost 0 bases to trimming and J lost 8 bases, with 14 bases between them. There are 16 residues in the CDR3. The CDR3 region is CASSLGGWGGDSPLHF. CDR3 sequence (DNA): TGTGCCAGCAGCTTAGGCGGATGGGGAGGGGATTCACCCCTCCACTTT.

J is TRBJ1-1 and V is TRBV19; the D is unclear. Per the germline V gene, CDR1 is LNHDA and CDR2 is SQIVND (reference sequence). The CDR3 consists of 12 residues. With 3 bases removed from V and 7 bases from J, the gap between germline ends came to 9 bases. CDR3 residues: CASSIGWSEAFF. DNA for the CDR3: TGTGCCAGTAGTATTGGGTGGAGTGAAGCTTTCTTT.

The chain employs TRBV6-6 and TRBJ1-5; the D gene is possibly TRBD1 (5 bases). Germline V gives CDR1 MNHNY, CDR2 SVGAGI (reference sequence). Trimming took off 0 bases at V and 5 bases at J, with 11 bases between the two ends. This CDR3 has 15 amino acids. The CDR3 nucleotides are TGTGCCAGCAGTTACTCGTGGGGGGAGGATCAGCCCCAGCATTTT. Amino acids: CASSYSWGEDQPQHF.

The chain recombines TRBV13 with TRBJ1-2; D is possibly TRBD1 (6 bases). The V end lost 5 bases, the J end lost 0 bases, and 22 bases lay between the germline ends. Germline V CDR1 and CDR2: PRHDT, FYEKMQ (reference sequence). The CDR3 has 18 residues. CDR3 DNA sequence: TGTGCCAGCAGCCCCCTCACAGACAGGACCTCCTCTAACTATGGCTACACCTTC. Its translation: CASSPLTDRTSSNYGYTF.

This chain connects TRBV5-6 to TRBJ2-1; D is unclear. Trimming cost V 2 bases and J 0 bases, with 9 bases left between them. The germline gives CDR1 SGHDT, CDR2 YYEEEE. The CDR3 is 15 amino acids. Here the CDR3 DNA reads TGTGCCAGCAGCTTAAAGGTATTCTCCTACAATGAGCAGTTCTTC. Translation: CASSLKVFSYNEQFF.

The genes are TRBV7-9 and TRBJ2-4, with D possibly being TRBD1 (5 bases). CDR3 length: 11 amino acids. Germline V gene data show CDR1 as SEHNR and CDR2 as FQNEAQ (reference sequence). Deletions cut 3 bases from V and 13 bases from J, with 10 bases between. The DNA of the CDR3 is TGTGCCAGCAGCTTCTCGGACACCCAGTACTTC. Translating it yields CASSFSDTQYF.

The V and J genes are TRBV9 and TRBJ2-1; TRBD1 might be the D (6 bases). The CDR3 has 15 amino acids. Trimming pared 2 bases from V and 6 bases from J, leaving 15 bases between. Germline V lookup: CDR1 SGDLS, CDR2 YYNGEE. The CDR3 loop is CASSVSLQGGNEQFF. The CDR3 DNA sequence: TGTGCCAGCAGCGTTAGTTTACAGGGCGGCAATGAGCAGTTCTTC.

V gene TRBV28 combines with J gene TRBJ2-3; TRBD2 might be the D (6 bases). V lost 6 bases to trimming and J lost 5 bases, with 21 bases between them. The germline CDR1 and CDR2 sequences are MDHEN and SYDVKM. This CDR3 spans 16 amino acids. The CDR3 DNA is TGTGCCAGCAGCCTTACACCAGGGACTGTTGGAGATACGCAGTATTTT. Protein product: CASSLTPGTVGDTQYF.

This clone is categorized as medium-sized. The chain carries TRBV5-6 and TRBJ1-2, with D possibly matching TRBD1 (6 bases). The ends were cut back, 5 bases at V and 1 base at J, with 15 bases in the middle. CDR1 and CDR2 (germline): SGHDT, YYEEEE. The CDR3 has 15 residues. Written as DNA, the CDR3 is TGTGCCAGCAGTTTATACAGGGCCCTTAACTATGGCTACACCTTC. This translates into CASSLYRALNYGYTF.

This CDR3 reads CAISESRGPATEQYF. The CDR3 coding sequence is TGTGCCATCAGTGAGTCGCGAGGACCTGCCACGGAGCAGTATTTT. The genes are TRBV10-3 and TRBJ2-3; D gene ambiguous. Trimming cost V 0 bases and J 11 bases, with 18 bases left between them. The CDR3 runs to 15 residues. The germline V gene encodes CDR1 ENHRY and CDR2 SYGVKD.

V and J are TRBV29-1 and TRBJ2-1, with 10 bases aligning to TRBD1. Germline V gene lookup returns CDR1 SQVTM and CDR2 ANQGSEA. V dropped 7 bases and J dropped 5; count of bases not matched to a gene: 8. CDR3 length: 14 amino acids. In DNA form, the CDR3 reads TGCAGCGCTACCGGGACAGGGGCCCACAATGAGCAGTTCTTC. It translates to CSATGTGAHNEQFF.

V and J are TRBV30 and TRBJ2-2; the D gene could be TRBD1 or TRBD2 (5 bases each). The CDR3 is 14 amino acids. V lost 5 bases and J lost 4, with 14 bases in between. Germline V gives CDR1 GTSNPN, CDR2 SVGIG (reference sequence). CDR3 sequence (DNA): TGTGCCTGGCACGGGACCCCGAGCACCGGGGAGCTGTTTTTT. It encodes CAWHGTPSTGELFF.